There are many counts of the clone carrying this TCR beta chain. This sample is part of a study of neurological immune-mediated disorders. 5'RACE with 10-nucleotide random UMIs produced the cDNA. TCRdb re-derived calls from the 5' RACE reads in MiXCR, one entry per CDR3 protein. The data contain about 39,000 distinct CDR3 sequences, roughly 6.9% of them singletons. CDR1 is SGHKS, CDR2 YYEKEE, per germline (reference sequence). V dropped 0 bases and J dropped 0 bases, with 4 bases sitting between them. The CDR3 has 14 amino acids. The TCR originated in a man aged 45-65 years in good health. The chain employs TRBV5-5 and TRBJ1-5; D gene uncertain. Sequencing used CD4+ T cells from blood. CDR3 nucleotides: TGTGCCAGCAGCTTGGCGCATAGCAATCAGCCCCAGCATTTT. Amino acids: CASSLAHSNQPQHF.